The clone carrying this T cell receptor beta chain has more than one count but fewer than ten. The antigen remains undetermined. The sample is drawn from a study of T-cell reconstitution after alpha-beta-depleted transplantation in children. Overall study findings and caveats: Fresh T-cell production supplied most of the T-cell counts and diversity seen one year after transplant. Surviving recipient cells, namely T cells and thymic progenitors, were the source of high day-60 TCRbeta diversity in some patients. Reportedly, roughly two months post-transplant, alpha-beta T cells arose from several hundred expanded graft clones.

Unique molecular identifiers were used to barcode this TCRbeta library. TCRdb itself ran the PCR reads through MiXCR, one entry per CDR3 protein. This repertoire shows under 400,000 distinct CDR3 sequences, around 25% found once; its top ten account for approximately 9.9%. The CDR3 has 14 amino acids. V gave up 4 bases and J gave up 8 bases, with 15 bases separating them. Looked up from germline, CDR1 is SGHRS and CDR2 is YFSETQ. The source of this sequence is a male patient aged 10-17 years who had a stem cell transplant for acute lymphoblastic leukemia, so the T cells may come from the graft donor. The sequencing here drew on PBMCs, mostly from graft donor cells, taken 180 days after TCRalphabeta/CD19-depleted stem cell transplant. V and J are TRBV5-1 and TRBJ1-4, with a tentative D call TRBD1 (6 bases). CDR3 region: CASSPGANPEKLFF. For the CDR3, the DNA is TGCGCCAGCAGCCCGGGGGCTAACCCCGAAAAACTGTTTTTT.